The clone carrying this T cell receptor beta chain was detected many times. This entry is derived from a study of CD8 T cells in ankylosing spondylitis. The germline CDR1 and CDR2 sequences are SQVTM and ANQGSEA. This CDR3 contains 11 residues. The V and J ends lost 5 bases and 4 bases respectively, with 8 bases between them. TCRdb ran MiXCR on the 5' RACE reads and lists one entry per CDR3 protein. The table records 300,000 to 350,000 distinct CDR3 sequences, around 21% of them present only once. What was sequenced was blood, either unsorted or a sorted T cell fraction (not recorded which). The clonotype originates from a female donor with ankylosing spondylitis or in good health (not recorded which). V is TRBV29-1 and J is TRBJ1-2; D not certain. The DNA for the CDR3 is TGCAGCGTTTGGGCCGGCTATGGCTACACCTTC. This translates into CSVWAGYGYTF. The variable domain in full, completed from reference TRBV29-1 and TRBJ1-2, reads SAVISQKPSRDICQRGTSLTIQCQVDSQVTMMFWYRQQPGQSLTLIATANQGSEATYESGFVIDKFPISRPNLTFSTLTVSNMSPEDSSIYLCSVWAGYGYTFGSGTRLTVV.